One and the same sample provided the 10 T cell receptor beta chains below, sequenced in a study of radiotherapy plus CTLA-4 blockade in lung cancer. The repertoire was sequenced with immunoSEQ multiplex PCR; TCRdb's copy has only in-frame clones and lacks some. The sample lists 55,000 to 80,000 clones, 70% to 80% occurring once. The specimen was peripheral blood, collected from a patient treated with radiotherapy plus ipilimumab. These receptors all stem from a human donor with non-small cell lung cancer who had a complete response to radiotherapy plus ipilimumab.

This clone was observed once. This chain joins TRBV30 and TRBJ2-2, with a weak D call TRBD2 (6 bases). This CDR3 has 15 residues. Germline V gives CDR1 GTSNPN, CDR2 SVGIG (reference sequence). V dropped 3 bases and J dropped 0 bases, with 11 bases sitting between them. The CDR3 sequence: CAWRNRDSNTGELFF. In DNA form, the CDR3 reads TGTGCCTGGAGGAACCGGGACTCGAACACCGGGGAGCTGTTTTTT.

The V and J genes are TRBV5-4 and TRBJ2-3, with unresolved D. Germline V gene sequence: CDR1 SGHNT, CDR2 YYREEE (reference sequence). CDR3 length equals 15 residues. Trimming pared 2 bases from V and 0 bases from J, leaving 10 bases between. The DNA for the CDR3 is TGTGCCAGCAGCTTAGGCCAACTGAGCACAGATACGCAGTATTTT. Translated, it gives CASSLGQLSTDTQYF.

J is TRBJ1-5 and V is TRBV29-1, with D uncertain. Germline loops: CDR1 SQVTM, CDR2 ANQGSEA. The CDR3 is made up of 12 amino acids. The V gene lost 3 bases and the J gene lost 6 bases, with 9 bases spanning the gap. In nucleotides, the CDR3 is TGCAGCGTTGAGGAGGAAGGTCAGCCCCAGCATTTT. Its translation is CSVEEEGQPQHF.

The chain joins TRBV25-1 to TRBJ1-1; TRBD1 might be the D (6 bases). Per the germline V gene, CDR1 is MGHDK and CDR2 is SYGVNS. V shed 5 bases and J shed 1 base, with 17 bases lying between them. The CDR3 totals 16 residues. The CDR3 spells CASSSEGGRWNTEAFF. CDR3 nucleotides: TGTGCCAGCAGTTCCGAGGGGGGGCGTTGGAACACTGAAGCTTTCTTT.

This clone was picked up one time. This sequence joins TRBV4-1 and TRBJ1-1, with 7 positions matching TRBD1. This CDR3 comprises 17 residues. J gave up 1 base and V 3 bases, and 11 bases lay outside the gene matches. Germline V gives CDR1 MGHRA, CDR2 YSYEKL. The CDR3 is CASSQVRAGTANTEAFF. The CDR3 DNA follows: TGCGCCAGCAGCCAGGTTCGTGCCGGGACAGCGAACACTGAAGCTTTCTTT.

The gene calls are TRBV9 and TRBJ2-5; unclear D gene. Trimming shortened V by 4 bases and J by 7 bases, and 17 bases separated the two germline ends. The CDR3 contains 14 residues. Germline V gene data show CDR1 as SGDLS and CDR2 as YYNGEE. The CDR3 reads CASSPLPGSGTQYF. The DNA for the CDR3 is TGTGCCAGCAGCCCCCTCCCCGGGTCGGGGACCCAGTACTTC.

The V call is TRBV5-4, the J call TRBJ2-7, with D hard to call. Germline-derived CDR1 and CDR2 are SGHNT and YYREEE (reference sequence). CDR3 length equals 15 residues. The ends were cut back, 2 bases at V and 1 base at J, with 13 bases in the middle. The CDR3 region has the DNA TGTGCCAGCAGCTTAAAAGAGACTGATTCCTACGAGCAGTACTTC. Its translation is CASSLKETDSYEQYF.

This clone has a handful of counts. CDR3 loop: CASSMRQVYNEQFF. As DNA, the CDR3 is TGTGCCAGTAGTATGCGACAGGTGTACAATGAGCAGTTCTTC. The chain employs TRBV19 and TRBJ2-1; the D gene is possibly TRBD1 (6 bases). CDR3 length: 14 amino acids. Trimming removed 3 bases from V and 4 bases from J, with 10 bases in between. Per the germline V gene, CDR1 is LNHDA and CDR2 is SQIVND (reference sequence).

The gene calls are TRBV6-5 and TRBJ2-3; D uncertain. This CDR3 is built from 14 residues. V lost 4 bases to trimming and J lost 3 bases, with 11 bases between them. Per the germline V gene, CDR1 is MNHEY and CDR2 is SVGAGI. The CDR3 DNA follows: TGTGCCAGCAGTTCCTCCTTTGTAACAGATACGCAGTATTTT. Its translation is CASSSSFVTDTQYF.

This chain uses TRBV4-3 with TRBJ1-5; D ambiguous. This CDR3 has 14 residues. Germline V gene sequence: CDR1 LGHNA, CDR2 YSLEER. Deletions cut 0 bases from V and 7 bases from J, with 10 bases between. The CDR3 DNA reads TGCGCCAGCAGCCAAGATTTGGCGGGGCAGCCCCAGCATTTT. This gives the protein CASSQDLAGQPQHF.